This TCR beta chain was observed in a study of OX40 agonist ivuxolimab in advanced cancers. Trimming cost V 5 bases and J 7 bases, with 12 bases left between them. The V gene's germline CDR1 is MNHNY and CDR2 SVGAGI (reference sequence). CDR3 length: 13 residues. On this clone: Its antigen is undetermined.

Method: immunoSEQ multiplex PCR; TCRdb's copy keeps in-frame clones and lacks some. The table includes about 70,000 clones, around nine tenths detected once. Study results and caveats: Partial responders at 0.1-3.0 mg/kg had among the lowest clonal expansion. Relative to CD4+ cells, CD8+ T cells on average had more expanded clones. Some patients who did not respond also had low normalized T-cell clonal expansion.

The chain joins TRBV6-6 to TRBJ1-5; D gene uncertain. This TCR derives from an adult with an advanced solid tumor such as melanoma, head and neck, liver or kidney cancer. Material: CD4+ or CD8+ T cells sorted from blood, obtained in a trial of the OX40 agonist ivuxolimab. The CDR3 protein is CASSRLGEQPQHF. Here the CDR3 DNA reads TGTGCCAGCAGTCGTCTCGGCGAGCAGCCCCAGCATTTT.